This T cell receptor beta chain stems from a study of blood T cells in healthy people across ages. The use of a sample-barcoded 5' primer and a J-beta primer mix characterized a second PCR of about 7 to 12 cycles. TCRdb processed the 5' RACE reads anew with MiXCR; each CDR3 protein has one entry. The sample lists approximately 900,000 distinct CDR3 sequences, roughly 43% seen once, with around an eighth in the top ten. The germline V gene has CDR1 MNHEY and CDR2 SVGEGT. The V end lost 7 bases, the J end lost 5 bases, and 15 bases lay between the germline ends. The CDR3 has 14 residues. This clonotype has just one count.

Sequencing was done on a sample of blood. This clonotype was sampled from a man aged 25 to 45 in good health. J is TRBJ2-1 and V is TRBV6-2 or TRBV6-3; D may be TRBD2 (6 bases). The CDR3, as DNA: TGTGCCAGCACCTCGGCGGGGAAGGACAATGAGCAGTTCTTC. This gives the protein CASTSAGKDNEQFF.